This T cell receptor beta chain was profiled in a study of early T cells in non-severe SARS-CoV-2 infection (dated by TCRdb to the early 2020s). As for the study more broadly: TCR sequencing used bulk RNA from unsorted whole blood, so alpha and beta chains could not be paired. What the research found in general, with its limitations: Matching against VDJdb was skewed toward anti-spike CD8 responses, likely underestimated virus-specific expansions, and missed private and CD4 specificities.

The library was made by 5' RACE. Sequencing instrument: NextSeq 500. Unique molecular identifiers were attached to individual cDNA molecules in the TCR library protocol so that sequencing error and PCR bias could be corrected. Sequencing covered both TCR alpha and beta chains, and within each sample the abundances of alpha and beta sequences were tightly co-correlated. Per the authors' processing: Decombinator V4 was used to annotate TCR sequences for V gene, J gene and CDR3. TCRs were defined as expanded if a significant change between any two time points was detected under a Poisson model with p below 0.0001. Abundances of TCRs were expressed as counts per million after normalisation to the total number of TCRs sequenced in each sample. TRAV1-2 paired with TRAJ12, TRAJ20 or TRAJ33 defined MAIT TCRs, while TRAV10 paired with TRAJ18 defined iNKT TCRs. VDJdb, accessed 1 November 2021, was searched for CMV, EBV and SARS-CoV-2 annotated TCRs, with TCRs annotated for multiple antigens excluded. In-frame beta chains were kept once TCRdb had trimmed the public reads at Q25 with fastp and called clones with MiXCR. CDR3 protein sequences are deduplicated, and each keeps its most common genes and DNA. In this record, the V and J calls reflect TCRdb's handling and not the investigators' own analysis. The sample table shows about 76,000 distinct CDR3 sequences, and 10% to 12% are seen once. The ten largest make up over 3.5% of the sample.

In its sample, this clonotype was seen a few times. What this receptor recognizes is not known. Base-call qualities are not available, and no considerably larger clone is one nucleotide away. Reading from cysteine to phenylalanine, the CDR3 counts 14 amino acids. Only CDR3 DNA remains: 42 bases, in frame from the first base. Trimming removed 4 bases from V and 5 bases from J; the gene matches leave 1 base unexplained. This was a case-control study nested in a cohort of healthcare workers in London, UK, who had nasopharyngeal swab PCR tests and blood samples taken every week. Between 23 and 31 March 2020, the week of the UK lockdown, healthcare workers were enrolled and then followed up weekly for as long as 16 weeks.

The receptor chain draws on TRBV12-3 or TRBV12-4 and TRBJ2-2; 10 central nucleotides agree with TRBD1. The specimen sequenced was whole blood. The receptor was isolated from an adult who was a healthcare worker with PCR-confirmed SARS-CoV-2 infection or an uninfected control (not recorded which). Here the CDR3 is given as CASSWTGGTGELFF. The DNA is TGTGCCAGCAGTTGGACAGGGGGGACCGGGGAGCTGTTTTTT.